One and the same sample provided the 8 T cell receptor beta chains below, sequenced in a study of shared T cell receptors in the human thymus. This table comes from immunoSEQ multiplex PCR, and its TCRdb copy is limited to in-frame clones, with some not included. Counted here are hundreds of thousands of clones, approximately 85% occurring once; the ten biggest clones make up about 0.011%. This sample also belongs to another study, concerning human thymus T cells.

The sample taken for sequencing was thymocytes. The source of these receptors is a girl under two years old with a congenital heart defect.

This clone was counted a single time. The CDR3 here is CASSLLSRAGANVLTF. In DNA form, the CDR3 reads TGTGCCAGCAGTTTATTGTCCCGGGCTGGGGCCAACGTCCTGACTTTC. The chain links TRBV28 to TRBJ2-6; no clear D. This CDR3 is built from 16 residues. V lost 1 base, J lost 2 bases, and 9 bases lay in between. Germline-derived CDR1 and CDR2 are MDHEN and SYDVKM.

V usage is TRBV2 and J usage is TRBJ1-5, with D maybe TRBD1 (5 bases). From germline, CDR1 is SNHLY and CDR2 FYNNEI. The ends were cut back, 6 bases at V and 0 bases at J, with 12 bases in the middle. The CDR3 is 15 amino acids. DNA for the CDR3: TGTGCCAGCAGGACGACAGTGTATAGCAATCAGCCCCAGCATTTT. Its protein product is CASRTTVYSNQPQHF.

The chain uses TRBV2 and TRBJ1-1; D perhaps matches TRBD1 (5 bases). The CDR3 sequence is 13 residues long. Germline CDR1 SNHLY, CDR2 FYNNEI. Deletions cut 4 bases from V and 7 bases from J, with 13 bases between. The CDR3 nucleotides are TGTGCCAGCAGTGGTAACAGCGGGGGTGAAGCTTTCTTT. Residues: CASSGNSGGEAFF.

The chain has TRBV15 and TRBJ2-7, with no clear D. V lost 1 base and J lost 0, with 10 bases in between. Germline-derived CDR1 and CDR2 are LNHNV and YYDKDF (reference sequence). The CDR3 length is 15 residues. The CDR3 sequence: CATSRGQLHSYEQYF. The DNA of the CDR3 is TGTGCCACCAGCAGAGGTCAGTTACACTCCTACGAGCAGTACTTC.

The V call is TRBV19, the J call TRBJ1-5; 9 bases are shared with TRBD1. This CDR3 region has 15 residues. Germline trimming cut 10 bases from V and 7 bases from J; bases unmatched to any gene: 14. CDR1 and CDR2 (germline): LNHDA, SQIVND (reference sequence). The CDR3 nucleotides are TGTGCCACTGGTCAAACGGGACAGGGTCAACAGCCCCAGCATTTT. Amino acid sequence: CATGQTGQGQQPQHF.

V and J are TRBV7-6 and TRBJ2-5, with 11 bases that match TRBD2. Germline CDR1 is SGHVS and CDR2 is FNYEAQ. This CDR3 is built from 19 residues. Unmatched junction bases numbered 14, after V lost 0 bases and J lost 5 bases. CDR3 coding DNA: TGTGCCAGCAGCTTAGCTGGGGCTAGCGGGGGGCTAATGGTGGAGACCCAGTACTTC. This sequence encodes CASSLAGASGGLMVETQYF.

The J gene is TRBJ1-2, the V gene TRBV4-3, with TRBD1 matching 7 bases. The junction had 8 bases not matched to a gene; V was cut back by 0 bases and J by 4 bases. This CDR3 spans 16 amino acids. The V gene's germline CDR1 is LGHNA and CDR2 YSLEER. The CDR3 protein is CASSQDAPGQLYGYTF. CDR3 DNA: TGCGCCAGCAGCCAAGACGCGCCGGGACAGCTCTATGGCTACACCTTC.

This chain links TRBV25-1 with TRBJ1-2; possibly TRBD1 for D (5 bases). V gave up 2 bases and J gave up 4 bases, with 11 bases separating them. Germline assignment: CDR1 MGHDK and CDR2 SYGVNS. This CDR3 is 14 amino acids long. The CDR3 bases are TGTGCCAGCAGTGAACAAGGACACTGCTATGGCTACACCTTC. Translation: CASSEQGHCYGYTF.